This entry lists 9 T cell receptor beta chains sequenced from one sample in a study of identifying expanded T cells in peripheral blood (dated by TCRdb to the late 2010s). The library relied on the immunoSEQ multiplex PCR assay. Sourced from immuneACCESS, this table was stored by TCRdb with only in-frame sequences that have V and J called. A share of the clones is absent; for the studies checked, an unresolved V gene accounts for under half, and the remainder has no known explanation. Within this sample are roughly 130,000 clones, with 80% to 90% of them counted one time only. Around 8.2% of the sample is held by the ten biggest clonotypes. The sample was blood. These receptors originate from a person aged 18 to 70 in good health.

The rearrangement links TRBV10-1 to TRBJ2-1, with a weak D call TRBD1 (5 bases). This CDR3 region has 17 residues. V lost 6 bases and J lost 2, with 20 bases in between. CDR1 is WNHNN, CDR2 SYGVQD, per germline (reference sequence). DNA of the CDR3: TGCGCCAGCAGCCCAACCGACAGCCCAAGCCCCTACAATGAGCAGTTCTTC. Its translation: CASSPTDSPSPYNEQFF.

CDR3 in amino acids: CASSPSSGTQETQYF. The CDR3 nucleotides read TGTGCCAGCAGCCCATCTAGCGGGACCCAAGAGACCCAGTACTTC. The rearrangement uses TRBV4-2 and TRBJ2-5; 9 bases line up with TRBD2. The V gene's germline CDR1 is LGHNA and CDR2 YNFKEQ. The CDR3 runs 15 residues. Losses at the gene ends were 4 bases for V and 1 base for J; bases not matched to a gene: 4.

This chain uses TRBV29-1 with TRBJ2-7, with 7 positions matching TRBD1. This CDR3 is built from 13 residues. The V segment lost 5 bases and the J segment 6 bases; nucleotides outside the gene matches: 10. From germline, CDR1 is SQVTM and CDR2 ANQGSEA. This CDR3 reads CSVRPTGAGEQYF. CDR3 nucleotide sequence: TGCAGCGTTCGACCTACAGGGGCCGGCGAGCAGTACTTC.

The rearrangement joins TRBV18 to TRBJ1-6; D might be TRBD1 (6 bases). Germline values: CDR1 KGHSH, CDR2 LQKENI. This CDR3 spans 13 amino acids. With 6 bases removed from V and 9 bases from J, the gap between germline ends came to 12 bases. The CDR3 here is CASSRGGLSPLHF. The CDR3 nucleotides read TGTGCCAGCTCCCGAGGGGGGCTTTCACCCCTCCACTTT.

The rearrangement links TRBV11-2 to TRBJ1-1, with no clear D. Germline CDR1 is SGHAT and CDR2 is FQNNGV. The CDR3 contains 11 residues. V dropped 2 bases and J dropped 7 bases, with 5 bases sitting between them. The CDR3 here is CASSLILEAFF. The CDR3 DNA reads as TGTGCCAGCAGCTTAATTCTTGAAGCTTTCTTT.

This clone has only one observation. At one boundary the junction diverges from the germline segment, which might be a read error. Other DNA variants within this sample encode the same CDR3. The gene calls are TRBV18 and TRBJ1-1; D is undetermined. The V gene's germline CDR1 is KGHSH and CDR2 LQKENI. This CDR3 spans 15 amino acids. CDR3 sequence (DNA): TGTGCCAGCTCACCACCCTCAGGAGTGAGCACTGAGGCTTTCTTT. Amino acid sequence: CASSPPSGVSTEAFF.

V is TRBV19 and J is TRBJ2-7; a possible D gene is TRBD1 (7 bases). The CDR3 has 19 residues. The germline V gene has CDR1 LNHDA and CDR2 SQIVND (reference sequence). The V end lost 3 bases, the J end lost 1 base, and 25 bases lay between the germline ends. The chain's CDR3 is CASSMEGRWRSRGSYEQYF. The DNA of the CDR3 is TGTGCCAGTAGTATGGAGGGAAGGTGGAGGAGCAGGGGGTCCTACGAGCAGTACTTC.

The gene calls are TRBV6-5 and TRBJ1-2, with 8 bases matching TRBD1. The CDR3 covers 14 residues. The ends lost 5 bases at V and 2 bases at J; junction bases unmatched: 4. Germline CDR1 is MNHEY and CDR2 is SVGAGI. The CDR3 DNA reads TGTGCCAGCAGTCCGCGGACAGGGAACTATGGCTACACCTTC. Amino acids: CASSPRTGNYGYTF.

The J gene is TRBJ2-2, the V gene TRBV11-3, with D unresolved. Germline CDR1 SGHNT, CDR2 YENEEA. The V end was cut by 0 bases, the J end by 6 bases, with 11 bases between. The CDR3 runs to 15 residues. The CDR3 nucleotides are TGTGCCAGCAGCTTAGACCCATCGGACGCCGGGGAGCTGTTTTTT. Protein sequence: CASSLDPSDAGELFF.